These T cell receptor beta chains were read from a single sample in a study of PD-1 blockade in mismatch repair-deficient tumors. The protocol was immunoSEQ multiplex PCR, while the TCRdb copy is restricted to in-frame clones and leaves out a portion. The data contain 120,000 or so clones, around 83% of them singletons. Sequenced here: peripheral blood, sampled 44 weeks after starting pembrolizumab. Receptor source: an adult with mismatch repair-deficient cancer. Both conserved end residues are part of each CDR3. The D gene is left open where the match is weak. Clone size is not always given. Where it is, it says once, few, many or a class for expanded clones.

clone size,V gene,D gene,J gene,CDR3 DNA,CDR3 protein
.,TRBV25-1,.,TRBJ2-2,TGTGCCAGCAGTGACCCTCAGGCCGAGAACACCGGGGAGCTGTTTTTT,CASSDPQAENTGELFF
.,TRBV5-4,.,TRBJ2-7,TGTGCCAGCAGCTTATCGGACAGAATATCCCCCTACGAGCAGTACTTC,CASSLSDRISPYEQYF
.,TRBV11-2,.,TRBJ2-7,TGTGCCAGCAGCCATGGGACATATACCTACGAGCAGTACTTC,CASSHGTYTYEQYF
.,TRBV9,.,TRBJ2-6,TGTGCCAGCAGCGTAGTAGGGTTGGGACCGGGGGTCCGGAGGGCCAACGTCCTGACTTTC,CASSVVGLGPGVRRANVLTF
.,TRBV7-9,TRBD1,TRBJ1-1,TGTGCCAGCAGCTTACCCACAGGGGTGAACACTGAAGCTTTCTTT,CASSLPTGVNTEAFF
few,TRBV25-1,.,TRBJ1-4,TGTGCCAGCAGTGAGGCAGGGAGCGGTGAAAAACTGTTTTTT,CASSEAGSGEKLFF
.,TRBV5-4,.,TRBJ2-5,TGTGCCAGCAGCTTGTTCAGAGAAGAGACCCAGTACTTC,CASSLFREETQYF
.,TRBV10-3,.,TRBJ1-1,TGTGCCATCAGTTCTCGGGGAGAAGCTTTCTTT,CAISSRGEAFF
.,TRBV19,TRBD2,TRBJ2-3,TGTGCCAGTAGTATAGCCCCCCCACTAGCGGGATGGTCTGATACGCAGTATTTT,CASSIAPPLAGWSDTQYF
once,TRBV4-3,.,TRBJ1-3,TGCGCCAGCAGCCATATTACAGGGCTCGGAAACACCATATATTTT,CASSHITGLGNTIYF
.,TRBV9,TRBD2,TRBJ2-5,TGTGCCAGCAGCCCCTCGACTAGCGATGTGTTGAGTGTCCAAGAGACCCAGTACTTC,CASSPSTSDVLSVQETQYF
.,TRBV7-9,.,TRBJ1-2,TGTGCCAGCAGCTTAGCGATACAGGGACTTAACTATGGCTACACCTTC,CASSLAIQGLNYGYTF
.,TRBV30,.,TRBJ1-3,TGTGCCTGCACCACTTCGCCTGGAAACACCATATATTTT,CACTTSPGNTIYF
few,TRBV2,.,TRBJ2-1,TGTGCCACAGAGGAGGGGCTCTACAATGAGCAGTTCTTC,CATEEGLYNEQFF
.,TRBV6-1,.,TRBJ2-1,TGTGCCAGCAGCGAGGACAGATTATACAATGAGCAGTTCTTC,CASSEDRLYNEQFF
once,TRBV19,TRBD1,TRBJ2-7,TGTGCCAGTAGTGCTACAGGGGAGAGCGAGCAGTACTTC,CASSATGESEQYF
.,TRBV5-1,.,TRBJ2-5,TGCGCCAGCAGCTTGGTGGGCAGGGCCGACCAAGAGACCCAGTACTTC,CASSLVGRADQETQYF
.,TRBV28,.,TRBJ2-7,TGTGCCAGCAGTTTCTTTGGGGGTTTCGAGCAGTACTTC,CASSFFGGFEQYF
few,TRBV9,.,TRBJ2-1,TGTGCCAGCAGCGTATCTACAGGCCCAAGCTCCTACAATGAGCAGTTCTTC,CASSVSTGPSSYNEQFF
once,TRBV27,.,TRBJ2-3,TGTGCCAGCAGTTTATCCGGGATCGTCACAGATACGCAGTATTTT,CASSLSGIVTDTQYF
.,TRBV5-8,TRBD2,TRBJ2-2,TGTGCCAGCAGCTTGGCCTCAGGAGCGGGAGATAACACCGGGGAGCTGTTTTTT,CASSLASGAGDNTGELFF
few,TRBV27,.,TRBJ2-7,TGTGCCAGCAAGAGTAGTGGGTTGGGCGAGCAGTACTTC,CASKSSGLGEQYF
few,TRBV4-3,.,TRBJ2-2,TGCGCCAGCAGCCAAGAGGTGGGCCTCCACGGGGAGCTGTTTTTT,CASSQEVGLHGELFF
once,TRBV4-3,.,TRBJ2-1,TGCGCCAGCAGCCAAGTTTCAGGGTTGAGCTCCTACAATGAGCAGTTCTTC,CASSQVSGLSSYNEQFF
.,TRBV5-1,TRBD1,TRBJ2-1,TGCGCCAGCAGCTACCGGGACAGGGCGGGCAATGAGCAGTTCTTC,CASSYRDRAGNEQFF
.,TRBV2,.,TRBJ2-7,TGTGCCAGCATTAGAGGGCTCCACGAGCAGTACTTC,CASIRGLHEQYF
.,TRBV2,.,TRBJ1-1,TGTGCCTCCCAAGAGCAGGGAGGGGGTATGAACACTGAAGCTTTCTTT,CASQEQGGGMNTEAFF
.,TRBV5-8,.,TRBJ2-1,TGTGCCAGCAGCTTGCGGGAGCTCTATTACAATGAGCAGTTCTTC,CASSLRELYYNEQFF
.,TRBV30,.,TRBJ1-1,TGTGCCTGGAGTGGCGAGGCGAACACTGAAGCTTTCTTT,CAWSGEANTEAFF
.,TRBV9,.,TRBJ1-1,TGTGCCAGCAGCGTAGCCCCCCTCCGGGTAGCTTTCTTT,CASSVAPLRVAFF
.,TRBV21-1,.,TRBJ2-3,TGTGCCAGCAGCAAAGGATTCTGGCGGACCACCCTTAGAAACACAGATACGCAGTATTTT,CASSKGFWRTTLRNTDTQYF
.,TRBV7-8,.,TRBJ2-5,TGTGCCAGCAGCCCTAGCTTAAAAGGAGGCCAAGAGACCCAGTACTTC,CASSPSLKGGQETQYF
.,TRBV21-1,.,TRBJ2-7,TGTGCCAGCAGCATTAACCGGCCCTTCCAAAGGAGGTCCTACGAGCAGTACTTC,CASSINRPFQRRSYEQYF
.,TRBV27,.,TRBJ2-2,TGTGCCAGCAGTCTCCGGACCCTGCCCACCGGGGAGCTGTTTTTT,CASSLRTLPTGELFF
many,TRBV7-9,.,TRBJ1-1,TGTGCCAGCAGCTTACAACTGGCGGGGGGCACTGAAGCTTTCTTT,CASSLQLAGGTEAFF
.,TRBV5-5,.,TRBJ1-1,TGTGCCAGCAGCTTCGAGGGGAACACTGAAGCTTTCTTT,CASSFEGNTEAFF
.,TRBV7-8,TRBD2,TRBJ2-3,TGTGCCAGCAGCTTTTCACTAGCGGGAGAGAGTACGCAGTATTTT,CASSFSLAGESTQYF
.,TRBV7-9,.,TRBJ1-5,TGTGCCAGCAGCTTGGGGGGGGGCAATCAGCCCCAGCATTTT,CASSLGGGNQPQHF
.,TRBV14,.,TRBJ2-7,TGTGCCAGCAGCCAAGATGCGGGCTACGAGCAGTACTTC,CASSQDAGYEQYF
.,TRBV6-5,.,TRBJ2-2,TGTGCCAGCAGTTACTCGAGTCAGTTTAAGGGGGAGCTGTTTTTT,CASSYSSQFKGELFF
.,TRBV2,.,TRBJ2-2,TGTGCCAGCAGGGGGACTGAGCCGAACACCGGGGAGCTGTTTTTT,CASRGTEPNTGELFF
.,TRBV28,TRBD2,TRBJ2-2,TGTGCCAGCGGTAGCGGGAAAACCACCGGGGAGCTGTTTTTT,CASGSGKTTGELFF
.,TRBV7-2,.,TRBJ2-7,TGTGCCAGCAGCTTCGGGGCCCTCTACGAGCAGTACTTC,CASSFGALYEQYF
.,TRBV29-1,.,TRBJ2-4,TGCAGCGTTGAAGATAGAAGGGAAGTAACCAAAAACATTCAGTACTTC,CSVEDRREVTKNIQYF
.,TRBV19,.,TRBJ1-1,TGTGCCAGTAGTGCCTCAAGAGGCGGCACTGAAGCTTTCTTT,CASSASRGGTEAFF
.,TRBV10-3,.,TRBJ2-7,TGTGCCATCAGGGAGGAGGGAAACTCACCCTACGAGCAGTACTTC,CAIREEGNSPYEQYF
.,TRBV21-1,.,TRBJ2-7,TGTGCCAGCAGGACCATGGGGCAGGGGTCCTACGAGCAGTACTTC,CASRTMGQGSYEQYF
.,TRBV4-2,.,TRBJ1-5,TGTGCCAGCAGCCAAGTTGTTGGGGACAATCAGCCCCAGCATTTT,CASSQVVGDNQPQHF
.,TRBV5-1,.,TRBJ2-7,TGCGCCAGCAGCAATAGAGGGGGACCACACTCCTACGAGCAGTACTTC,CASSNRGGPHSYEQYF
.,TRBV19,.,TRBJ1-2,TGTGCCAGTAGTACTAGTGGCAGAGCTAACTATGGCTACACCTTC,CASSTSGRANYGYTF
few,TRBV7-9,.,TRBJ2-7,TGTGCCAGCAGTCCACAGGGTGCGCAGTACTTC,CASSPQGAQYF
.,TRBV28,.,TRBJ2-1,TGTGCCAGCAGTTTGCACGGCGTTGAGCAGTTCTTC,CASSLHGVEQFF
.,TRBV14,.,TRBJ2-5,TGTGCCAGCAGCCAAACAGGACAGATTGAACCCCAAGAGACCCAGTACTTC,CASSQTGQIEPQETQYF
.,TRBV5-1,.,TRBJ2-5,TGCGCCAGCAGCTTGAGGCAAGAGACCCAGTACTTC,CASSLRQETQYF
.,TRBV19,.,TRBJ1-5,TGTGCCAGTAGTCCCCTTGGCCCGGTCAATCAGCCCCAGCATTTT,CASSPLGPVNQPQHF
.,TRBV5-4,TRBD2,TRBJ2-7,TGTGCCAGCAGCTCGACTAGCGGGAGTCACGAGCAGTACTTC,CASSSTSGSHEQYF
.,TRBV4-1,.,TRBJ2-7,TGCGCCAGCAGTCAGGGGTATATTACCAATATAGGCTCCTACGAGCAGTACTTC,CASSQGYITNIGSYEQYF
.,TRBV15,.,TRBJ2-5,TGTGCCACCAGCAGGCCGAGGGAACAAGAGACCCAGTACTTC,CATSRPREQETQYF